This is a list of T cell receptor beta chains from one sample in a study of CD4+ T cells in melanoma. Only in-frame clones appear in the TCRdb table, and some are missing; sequencing was by immunoSEQ multiplex PCR. The sample has roughly 52,000 clones; more than 60% are singletons. The specimen sequenced was tumor tissue. Receptor source: a human donor with melanoma. Both conserved end residues are part of each CDR3. The D gene is left open where the match is weak. Clone size, where shown, is once, few, many, or a class for clones that have expanded.

d_call j_call v_call clone_size cdr3_nt cdr3_aa
- TRBJ2-7 TRBV7-2 many TGTGCCAGCAGACGACAAGAAGGGGTCTGGGAGCAGTACTTC CASRRQEGVWEQYF
- TRBJ1-5 TRBV27 - TGTGCCAGCAGACTCGGGCCGGCATTCCCCCAGCATTTT CASRLGPAFPQHF
TRBD1 TRBJ1-1 TRBV7-2 - TGTGCCAGCAGCTTACCACAGGGGGTTAGGACTGAAGCTTTCTTT CASSLPQGVRTEAFF
- TRBJ2-7 TRBV10-2 - TGCGCCAGCAGTGAAGGGGGTAGGGTCTACGAGCAGTACTTC CASSEGGRVYEQYF
- TRBJ1-5 TRBV19 - TGTGCCGTTAGTCACGTCGGTCAGCCCCAGCATTTT CAVSHVGQPQHF
- TRBJ2-7 TRBV7-2 - TGTGCCAGCATCCCTTCCCCCCCACCCACTTCTTACGAGCAGTACTTC CASIPSPPPTSYEQYF
- TRBJ1-2 TRBV2 - TGTGCCAGCAGTGTGGGGGGGAGTTTCAACTATGGCTACACCTTC CASSVGGSFNYGYTF
TRBD2 TRBJ2-1 TRBV2 many TGTGCCAGCAGTGAGGATACTAGCGGGGTTATTGAGCAGTTCTTC CASSEDTSGVIEQFF
- TRBJ1-1 TRBV27 - TGTGCCAGCAGTTTCGGGGGGATCTACACTGAAGCTTTCTTT CASSFGGIYTEAFF
- TRBJ1-2 TRBV6-5 - TGTGCCAGCAGTTATTCAGGGGTTGGCTACACCTTC CASSYSGVGYTF
- TRBJ2-1 TRBV29-1 - TGCAGCGTTGAAGGGACAGCGTACAATGAGCAGTTCTTC CSVEGTAYNEQFF
TRBD2 TRBJ2-1 TRBV19 - TGTGCCAGTAGTATAGGAAAAGCGGGGGGGCAGTTCTTC CASSIGKAGGQFF
TRBD1 TRBJ2-7 TRBV29-1 - TGCAGCGTCGAGGGACAGGCCTACGAGCAGTACTTC CSVEGQAYEQYF
- TRBJ1-4 TRBV6-6 few TGTGCCAGCAGTTATGGCCAGATAGAACGTGAAAAACTGTTTTTT CASSYGQIEREKLFF
- TRBJ2-7 TRBV5-1 - TGCGCCAGCAGCAAGGGGATTGAATCCTACGAGCAGTACTTC CASSKGIESYEQYF
TRBD1 TRBJ2-7 TRBV27 few TGTGCCAGCAGTTCGCCCGGGACAGGGCTGACCTACGAGCAGTACTTC CASSSPGTGLTYEQYF
- TRBJ2-7 TRBV10-3 - TGTGCCATCAGTGAGAAGTCGGGCCCCATTCCCTACGAGCAGTACTTC CAISEKSGPIPYEQYF
- TRBJ1-1 TRBV18 - TGTGCCAGCTCCAACGAACCGGCGTTTGAGGCTTTCTTT CASSNEPAFEAFF
- TRBJ1-2 TRBV4-1 - TGCGCCAGCAGCCAAGAGGGGAGAGGCTACACCTTC CASSQEGRGYTF
- TRBJ1-6 TRBV1 once TGCACCAGCAGCCAAGAACGGGGGCCTACCTATAATTCACCCCTCCACTTT CTSSQERGPTYNSPLHF
TRBD1 TRBJ1-4 TRBV7-3 - TGTGCCAGCAGCTGGACAGGGAGATTGAGGCCTGAAAAACTGTTTTTT CASSWTGRLRPEKLFF
- TRBJ2-7 TRBV30 - TGTGCCTGGAGCGTCATGGGCTCTGCCTACGAGCAGTACTTC CAWSVMGSAYEQYF
- TRBJ2-7 TRBV19 - TGTGCCAGTAGAGCCGGGACTCTTCCCCACTACGAGCAGTACTTC CASRAGTLPHYEQYF
- TRBJ2-6 TRBV2 - TGTGCCAGCAGTGGAGTCCCTGGGGCCAACGTCCTGACTTTC CASSGVPGANVLTF
- TRBJ2-3 TRBV29-1 - TGCAGCGTTCCACACAGGGAACAGGCAGATACGCAGTATTTT CSVPHREQADTQYF
- TRBJ1-1 TRBV14 - TGTGCCAGCAGCCAAGAAGTCGGGGCGATGAACACTGAAGCTTTCTTT CASSQEVGAMNTEAFF
- TRBJ2-3 TRBV4-3 - TGCGCCAGCAGCCAGGGGGCTCAAGGCACAGATACGCAGTATTTT CASSQGAQGTDTQYF
- TRBJ2-7 TRBV7-2 - TGTGCCAGCAGCCTAGGGATCATGGGCGAGCAGTACTTC CASSLGIMGEQYF
- TRBJ2-1 TRBV12-5 - TGTGCTAGTGGTTTGGGCTCTGGGGCTAATGAGCAGTTCTTC CASGLGSGANEQFF
- TRBJ1-1 TRBV9 - TGTGCCAGCAGCGTAGGAGGGACCAACACTGAAGCTTTCTTT CASSVGGTNTEAFF
TRBD1 TRBJ2-1 TRBV9 - TGTGCCAGCAGCTCACGGACAGGGTGGGATGAGCAGTTCTTC CASSSRTGWDEQFF
TRBD2 TRBJ2-7 TRBV4-2 - TGTGCCAGCAGCTTGGGAGGGACGTTATACGAGCAGTACTTC CASSLGGTLYEQYF
TRBD1 TRBJ2-4 TRBV7-8 - TGTGCCAGCAGCTCCCGTAAACCCGGGACAGGGGGTTGGGTAGCCAAAAACATTCAGTACTTC CASSSRKPGTGGWVAKNIQYF
- TRBJ1-4 TRBV14 few TGTGCCAGCAGCAGGGGCTACGAAAAACTGTTTTTT CASSRGYEKLFF
- TRBJ2-3 TRBV6-5 - TGTGCCAGCTGCCCTCTGGGGGCAGATACGCAGTATTTT CASCPLGADTQYF
TRBD1 TRBJ2-3 TRBV6-5 - TGTGCCAGCAGTTTCGGGGCAGGGGGCAGGACAGATACGCAGTATTTT CASSFGAGGRTDTQYF
TRBD1 TRBJ2-2 TRBV19 - TGTGCCAGTACCGGGACAGGGGGCCCCGGGGAGCTGTTTTTT CASTGTGGPGELFF
TRBD2 TRBJ2-1 TRBV7-8 - TGTGCCAGCAGCTTAGTAGCGGGGGGTTTCTACAATGAGCAGTTCTTC CASSLVAGGFYNEQFF
- TRBJ1-2 TRBV29-1 once TGCAGCGTTGACAGCCTCTCAGCTAACTATGGCTACACCTTC CSVDSLSANYGYTF
- TRBJ1-5 TRBV18 - TGTGCCAGCTCCCCTGGACAGCATCAGCCCCAGCATTTT CASSPGQHQPQHF
- TRBJ2-1 TRBV7-8 few TGTGCCAGCAGCGCCCCTAGGAGGGACTCCTACAATGAGCAGTTCTTC CASSAPRRDSYNEQFF